This T cell receptor beta chain stems from a study of T cell responses to AZD1222 COVID-19 vaccine. General study findings and limits: Along spike, vaccine-associated CD4 TCRs were found throughout, with dominance at 160-218 and 743-854.

Only a few counts were recorded for this clone. No antigen is known for it. The method was immunoSEQ multiplex PCR; TCRdb's version includes in-frame clones alone and lacks a portion of them. The sample gives 100,000 or so clones, more than 70% of which show up once; roughly 5.6% is in the top ten. Germline V gives CDR1 MDHEN, CDR2 SYDVKM. The CDR3 contains 15 residues. Trimming left V 6 bases short and J 1 base short, with 15 bases between. V usage is TRBV28 and J usage is TRBJ2-5; TRBD1 might be the D (6 bases). The sample here was peripheral blood, taken 28 days after the second AZD1222 dose. This TCR came from an adult who received the AZD1222 COVID-19 vaccine. Written as DNA, the CDR3 is TGTGCCAGCAGCCCGGACAGCTCCATCCAAGAGACCCAGTACTTC. This gives the protein CASSPDSSIQETQYF. The full variable domain, rest sourced from reference TRBV28 and TRBJ2-5, is DVKVTQSSRYLVKRTGEKVFLECVQDMDHENMFWYRQDPGLGLRLIYFSYDVKMKEKGDIPEGYSVSREKKERFSLILESASTNQTSMYLCASSPDSSIQETQYFGPGTRLLVL.